Following are 17 T cell receptor beta chains from one sample sequenced in a study of T cell clonality in common variable immunodeficiency. Findings and caveats of the study: Reportedly, TCR beta sequences from common variable immunodeficiency showed fewer deletions and N-nucleotide insertions.

Antigens for these TCRs are unknown. Produced via immunoSEQ multiplex PCR; TCRdb's table is partial and in-frame only. Altogether tens of thousands of clones were found in the sample, and no singletons occur. Sequencing used peripheral blood mononuclear cells. All receptors derive from a human donor with common variable immunodeficiency.

The CDR3 sequence: CASSYTTGGSSFYEQYF. The CDR3 DNA, read in part, is TGTGCCAGCAGTTACACAACAGGGGGCTCATCTTTTTACGAG. The chain carries TRBV6-2 or TRBV6-3 and TRBJ2-7; TRBD1 matches at 9 bases. The read gets to within 3 residues of the CDR3 end, and the germline J gene fills in the rest. The J segment lost 4 bases and the V segment lost 2 bases, leaving 12 bases of the junction unmatched. Germline CDR1 MNHEY, CDR2 SVGEGT. This CDR3 contains 17 residues.

This clone turned up a few times. The CDR3 end is not reached by the read, which stops 3 residues before it; the germline J gene fills it in. V is TRBV7-2 and J is TRBJ2-3, with D perhaps TRBD2 (6 bases). This CDR3 region has 13 residues. Germline V CDR1 and CDR2: SGHTA, FQGNSA. The sequenced CDR3 bases are TGTGCCAGCAGCTCCCGACTAGTGGGGGCG. It translates to CASSSRLVGA. The complete CDR3 protein is CASSSRLVGAQYF.

The sample holds a few counts of this clone. The read terminates 3 residues ahead of where the CDR3 ends, so the germline J gene completes it. The chain is built from TRBV7-9 and TRBJ2-7, with a possible D match to TRBD2 (5 bases). Germline V CDR1 and CDR2: SEHNR, FQNEAQ (reference sequence). The ends were cut back, 2 bases at V and 2 bases at J, with 10 bases in the middle. The CDR3 runs 14 residues. The CDR3 DNA, read in part, is TGTGCCAGCAGCTTATACGAGGGCGCCTACGAG. Encoded protein: CASSLYEGAYE. The whole CDR3 region reads CASSLYEGAYEQYF.

This clone has at least ten counts. The CDR3 end lies 3 residues beyond the end of the read and is filled in from the germline J gene. This chain connects TRBV5-1 to TRBJ2-7, with D unclear. V was clipped by 0 bases and J by 0 bases, with 7 bases between them. Germline V lookup: CDR1 SGHRS, CDR2 YFSETQ. The CDR3 consists of 14 residues. The CDR3 DNA, read in part, is TGCGCCAGCAGCTTGGCCTCCAGCTCCTACGAG. Residues: CASSLASSSYE. In full, the CDR3 is CASSLASSSYEQYF.

About this clone: Read sequence stops 3 residues before the CDR3 end, and the germline J gene provides the missing end. V is TRBV18 and J is TRBJ1-1; 7 bases are a match to TRBD1. The V gene end was trimmed by 1 base and the J gene end by 0 bases; junction bases not matched to a gene: 2. Germline assignment: CDR1 KGHSH and CDR2 LQKENI. CDR3 length: 15 residues. The part of the CDR3 DNA that was read is TGTGCCAGCTCACCACAACAGGGGATGAACACTGAA. Translation: CASSPQQGMNTE. In full, the CDR3 reads CASSPQQGMNTEAFF. Full variable domain (remainder filled in from reference TRBV18 and TRBJ1-1): NAGVMQNPRHLVRRRGQEARLRCSPMKGHSHVYWYRQLPEEGLKFMVYLQKENIIDESGMPKERFSAEFPKEGPSILRIQQVVRGDSAAYFCASSPQQGMNTEAFFGQGTRLTVV.

In regard to this clone: The read finishes 3 residues shy of the CDR3 end, and the germline J gene is used to complete it. The V call is TRBV7-3, the J call TRBJ2-1; D is undetermined. V was clipped by 6 bases and J by 5 bases, with 11 bases between them. Per germline, CDR1 SGHTA and CDR2 FQGTGA. This CDR3 region has 13 residues. CDR3 in amino acids: CASSLAYDNEQFF. The covered CDR3 bases are TGTGCCAGCAGTTTGGCTTACGACAATGAG.

Of note for this clone: The CDR3 end falls 3 residues outside the read, so it is completed with the germline J gene. This chain links TRBV20-1 with TRBJ2-3, with 10 bases matching TRBD2. Per the germline V gene, CDR1 is DFQATT and CDR2 is SNEGSKA (reference sequence). The CDR3 sequence is 15 residues long. With V trimmed by 1 base and J by 3 bases, 4 bases remained unmatched. The part of the CDR3 DNA that was read is TGCAGTGCTAGAGCAAGTAGCGGGGGGACAGATACG. Translated: CSARASSGGTDT. The whole CDR3 is CSARASSGGTDTQYF.

The CDR3 DNA, read in part, is TGTGCCAGTACCTGGGGGGACAGCGGGGATACG. Translation gives CASTWGDSGDT. The whole CDR3 sequence is CASTWGDSGDTQYF. The gene calls are TRBV19 and TRBJ2-3; possible D gene TRBD1, 7 bases. The sequence runs out 3 residues before the end of the CDR3; the remainder is reconstructed from the germline J gene. Germline-derived CDR1 and CDR2 are LNHDA and SQIVND (reference sequence). The CDR3 has 14 amino acids. Trimming removed 7 bases from V and 6 bases from J, with 17 bases in between.

Points on this clone: Sequencing ends 3 residues short of the CDR3 end; the germline J gene provides the rest. The V and J genes are TRBV18 and TRBJ2-1, with D possibly being TRBD1 (6 bases). The CDR3 has 16 residues. The V and J ends lost 2 bases and 4 bases respectively, with 15 bases between them. Germline CDR1 is KGHSH and CDR2 is LQKENI. The CDR3 region is CASSPWEQGTYNEQFF. The part of the CDR3 DNA that was read is TGTGCCAGCTCACCATGGGAACAGGGCACTTACAATGAG.

This clone was counted at least ten times. The read ends 3 residues shy of where the CDR3 ends; the end is completed using the germline J gene. The chain has TRBV5-4 and TRBJ2-1; 9 bases map to TRBD2. CDR1 and CDR2 (germline): SGHNT, YYREEE (reference sequence). J lost 7 bases, V lost 1 base, and 6 bases had no gene match. The CDR3 covers 15 residues. CDR3 amino acids: CASSLKAGGGNEQFF. The DNA read from the CDR3 is TGTGCCAGCAGCTTGAAAGCGGGGGGAGGGAATGAG.

This clone was recorded at least ten times. Coverage ceases 3 residues before the CDR3 finishes, and the germline J gene fills in the end. The chain employs TRBV7-8 and TRBJ2-1, with 8 bases identical to TRBD1. The CDR3 has 15 amino acids. V lost 5 bases, J lost 7 bases, and 10 bases stayed unmatched. In germline, CDR1 is SGHVS, CDR2 FQNEAQ. The part of the CDR3 DNA that was read is TGTGCCAGCAGCACCTCCGGGACAGGCCGGAATGAG. Translated: CASSTSGTGRNE. The entire CDR3 sequence reads CASSTSGTGRNEQFF.

The part of the CDR3 DNA that was read is TGTGCCAGCAGTGGGGGCTACAGGGGGCTCTATACTGAA. It codes for CASSGGYRGLYTE. The whole CDR3 reads CASSGGYRGLYTEAFF. The V and J genes are TRBV6-1 and TRBJ1-1; 9 bases match TRBD1. The read ends 3 residues early relative to the CDR3; the germline J gene fills the gap. J gave up 5 bases and V 4 bases, and 11 bases lay outside the gene matches. The germline CDR1 and CDR2 sequences are MNHNS and SASEGT. The CDR3 has 16 residues.

On this clone: The read finishes 3 residues shy of the CDR3 end, and the germline J gene is used to complete it. J is TRBJ1-2 and V is TRBV5-1, with D possibly TRBD1 on 5 matching bases. The CDR3 totals 13 residues. The germline V gene encodes CDR1 SGHRS and CDR2 YFSETQ. The CDR3 region is CASSLGAGRGYTF. CDR3 bases read: TGCGCCAGCAGCTTGGGAGCAGGGCGAGGC.

The CDR3 sequence: CASSATGSSGANVLTF. The DNA read from the CDR3 is TGTGCCAGCAGCGCGACAGGCTCCTCTGGGGCCAACGTC. This chain connects TRBV7-6 to TRBJ2-6; TRBD1 might be the D (6 bases). The read stops 3 residues short of the end of the CDR3; the missing end is completed from the germline J gene. This CDR3 spans 16 amino acids. Trimming cost V 5 bases and J 0 bases, with 11 bases left between them. Germline V lookup: CDR1 SGHVS, CDR2 FNYEAQ.

This clone has just a few counts. The observed sequence ends 3 residues before the CDR3 terminus, with the missing tail filled in from the germline J gene. This rearrangement joins TRBV7-6 to TRBJ2-1, with a tentative D call TRBD2 (5 bases). The V gene lost 4 bases and the J gene lost 2 bases, with 15 bases spanning the gap. CDR1 is SGHVS, CDR2 FNYEAQ, per germline. The CDR3 consists of 16 residues. This CDR3 is CASSSEPEGTYNEQFF. The sequenced part of the CDR3 DNA is TGTGCCAGCAGCTCAGAACCCGAGGGTACCTACAATGAG.

This clone was observed at least ten times. The read falls 3 residues short of the CDR3 end, and the missing part is taken from the germline J gene. The chain joins TRBV19 to TRBJ1-1, with a tentative D call TRBD1 (6 bases). Germline lookup yields CDR1 LNHDA and CDR2 SQIVND (reference sequence). The CDR3 has 13 amino acids. V was trimmed by 6 bases and J by 3 bases, leaving 11 bases between them. Partial CDR3 DNA: TGTGCCAGTAGCGAACAGGGAGACACTGAA. It codes for CASSEQGDTE. The whole CDR3 sequence is CASSEQGDTEAFF. Full variable domain (missing parts from reference TRBV19 and TRBJ1-1): DGGITQSPKYLFRKEGQNVTLSCEQNLNHDAMYWYRQDPGQGLRLIYYSQIVNDFQKGDIAEGYSVSREKKESFPLTVTSAQKNPTAFYLCASSEQGDTEAFFGQGTRLTVV.

To note about this clone: The read comes to an end 3 residues before the CDR3 does, leaving the germline J gene to fill in the end. The chain combines TRBV30 with TRBJ1-4; D is undetermined. Germline CDR1 is GTSNPN and CDR2 is SVGIG (reference sequence). The V and J ends lost 3 bases and 3 bases respectively, with 5 bases between them. CDR3 length: 12 amino acids. The CDR3 DNA, read in part, is TGTGCCTGGAGGGCAGCTAATGAAAAA. It encodes CAWRAANEK. The whole CDR3 protein is CAWRAANEKLFF.